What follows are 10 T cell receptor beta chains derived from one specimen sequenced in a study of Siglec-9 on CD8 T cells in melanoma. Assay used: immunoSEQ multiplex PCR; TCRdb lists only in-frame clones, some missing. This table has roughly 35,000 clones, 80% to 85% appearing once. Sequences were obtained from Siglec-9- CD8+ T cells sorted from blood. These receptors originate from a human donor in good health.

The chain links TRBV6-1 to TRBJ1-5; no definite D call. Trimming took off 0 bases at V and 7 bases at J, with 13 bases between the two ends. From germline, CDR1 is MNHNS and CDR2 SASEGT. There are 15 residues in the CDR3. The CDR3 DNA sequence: TGTGCCAGCAGTGAAGCGGTCCAAGTCGTCCAGCCCCAGCATTTT. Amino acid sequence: CASSEAVQVVQPQHF.

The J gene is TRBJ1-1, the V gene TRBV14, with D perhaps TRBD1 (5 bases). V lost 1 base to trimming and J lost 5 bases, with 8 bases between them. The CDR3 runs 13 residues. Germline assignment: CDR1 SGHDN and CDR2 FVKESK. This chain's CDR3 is CASSQVGGTEAFF. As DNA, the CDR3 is TGTGCCAGCAGCCAAGTGGGGGGAACTGAAGCTTTCTTT.

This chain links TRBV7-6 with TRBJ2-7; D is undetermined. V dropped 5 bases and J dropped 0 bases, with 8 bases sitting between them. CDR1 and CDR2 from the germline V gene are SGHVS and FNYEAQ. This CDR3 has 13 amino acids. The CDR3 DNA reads TGTGCCAGCAGCCGGGTGGGCTCCTACGAGCAGTACTTC. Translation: CASSRVGSYEQYF.

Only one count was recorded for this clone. CDR3 amino acids: CSVEGTGPTNEKLFF. As DNA, the CDR3 is TGCAGCGTTGAAGGGACAGGACCAACTAATGAAAAACTGTTTTTT. V and J are TRBV29-1 and TRBJ1-4; 7 nucleotides align to TRBD1. Germline-derived CDR1 and CDR2 are SQVTM and ANQGSEA. The CDR3 is 15 amino acids. V lost 1 base, J lost 0 bases, and 2 bases stayed unmatched.

The chain's CDR3 is CASSGGGPGANVLTF. For the CDR3, the DNA is TGTGCCAGCTCGGGAGGGGGACCTGGGGCCAACGTCCTGACTTTC. This rearrangement joins TRBV18 to TRBJ2-6, with D maybe TRBD2 (7 bases). The length of the CDR3 is 15 residues. The germline V gene encodes CDR1 KGHSH and CDR2 LQKENI. The V gene lost 6 bases and the J gene lost 2 bases, with 11 bases spanning the gap.

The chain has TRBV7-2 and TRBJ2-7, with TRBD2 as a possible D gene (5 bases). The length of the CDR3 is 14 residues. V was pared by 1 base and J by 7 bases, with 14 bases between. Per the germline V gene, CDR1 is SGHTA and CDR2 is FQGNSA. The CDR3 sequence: CASSLVSGQKEQYF. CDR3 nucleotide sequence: TGTGCCAGCAGCTTAGTGAGCGGCCAGAAAGAGCAGTACTTC.

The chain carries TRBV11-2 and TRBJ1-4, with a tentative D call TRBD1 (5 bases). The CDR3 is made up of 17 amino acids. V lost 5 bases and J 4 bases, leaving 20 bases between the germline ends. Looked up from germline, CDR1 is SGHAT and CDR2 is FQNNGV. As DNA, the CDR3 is TGTGCCAGCAGCCCTCATAAGTACCCGACAGATAATGAAAAACTGTTTTTT. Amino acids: CASSPHKYPTDNEKLFF.

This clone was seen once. CDR3 amino acids: CASSYSSGEYQETQYF. In nucleotides, the CDR3 is TGTGCCAGCAGTTATTCTAGCGGAGAGTACCAAGAGACCCAGTACTTC. The chain joins TRBV27 to TRBJ2-5, with 7 bases matching TRBD2. This CDR3 contains 16 residues. The ends lost 4 bases at V and 0 bases at J; junction bases unmatched: 8. Germline V gene data show CDR1 as MNHEY and CDR2 as SMNVEV (reference sequence).

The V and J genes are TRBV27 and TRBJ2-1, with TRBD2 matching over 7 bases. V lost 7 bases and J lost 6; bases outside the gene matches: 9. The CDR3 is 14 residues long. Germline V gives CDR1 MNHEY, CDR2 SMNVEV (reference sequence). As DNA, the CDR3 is TGTGCCAGCAATATAGCGGGCCGCCCCAATGAGCAGTTCTTC. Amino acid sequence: CASNIAGRPNEQFF.

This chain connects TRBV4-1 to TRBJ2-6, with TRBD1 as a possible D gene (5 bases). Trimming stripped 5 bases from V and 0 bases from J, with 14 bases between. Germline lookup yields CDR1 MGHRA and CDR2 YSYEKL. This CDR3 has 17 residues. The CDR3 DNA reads TGCGCCAGCAGCGCAGAGAAGGGGTACTCTGGGGCCAACGTCCTGACTTTC. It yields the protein CASSAEKGYSGANVLTF.